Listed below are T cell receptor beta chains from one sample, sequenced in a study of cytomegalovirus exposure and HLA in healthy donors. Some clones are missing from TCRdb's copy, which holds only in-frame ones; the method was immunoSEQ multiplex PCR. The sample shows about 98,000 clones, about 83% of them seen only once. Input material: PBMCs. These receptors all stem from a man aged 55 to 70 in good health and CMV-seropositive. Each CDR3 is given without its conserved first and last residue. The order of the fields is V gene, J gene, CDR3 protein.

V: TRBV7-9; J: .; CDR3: ASSSQGYEQF
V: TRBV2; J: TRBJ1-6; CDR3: ATGADRGNSPLH
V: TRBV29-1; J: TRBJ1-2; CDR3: SVSPQWTGPAGYT
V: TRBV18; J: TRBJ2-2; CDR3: ASSPKPTGRGTGELF
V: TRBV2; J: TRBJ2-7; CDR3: AQGQGTYEQY
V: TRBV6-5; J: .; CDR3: ATTPTGETYEQY
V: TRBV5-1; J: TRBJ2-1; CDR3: ASSLVGRNNEQF
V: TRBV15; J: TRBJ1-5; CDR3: ATSRDFAGAGSNQPQH
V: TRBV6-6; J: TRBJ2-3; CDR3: ASSYSRSSSTDTQY
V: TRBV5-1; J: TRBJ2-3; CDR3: ASSLGSGGPTDTQY
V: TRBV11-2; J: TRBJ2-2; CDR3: ASTPRRAGGASGELF
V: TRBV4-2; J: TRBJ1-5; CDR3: ASSQQLYNQPQH
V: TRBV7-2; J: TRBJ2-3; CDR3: ASSSSGGRTDTQY
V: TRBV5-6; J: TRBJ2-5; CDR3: ASSLNRIIGETQY
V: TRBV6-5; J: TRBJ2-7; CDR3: ASSYSADSSYEQY
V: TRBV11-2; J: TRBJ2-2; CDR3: ASSLAGKETGELF
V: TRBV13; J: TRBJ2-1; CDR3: ASSYPGLAGTSSYNEQF
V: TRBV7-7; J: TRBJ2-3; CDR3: ASSLDGGTDTQY
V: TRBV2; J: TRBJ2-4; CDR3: ASSGRRLAKNIQY
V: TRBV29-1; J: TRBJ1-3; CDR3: SGRAGAGNTIY
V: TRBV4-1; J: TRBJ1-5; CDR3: ASSQEFEVRGRVVDQPQH
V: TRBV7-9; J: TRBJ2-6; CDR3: ASLPSGANVLT
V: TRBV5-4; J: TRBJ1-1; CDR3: ASSRTQNTEAF
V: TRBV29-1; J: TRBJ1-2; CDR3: SVAGTGYGYT
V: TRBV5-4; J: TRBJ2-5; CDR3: ASSLELDRETQY
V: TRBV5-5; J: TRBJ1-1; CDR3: ASSSTPGNTEAF
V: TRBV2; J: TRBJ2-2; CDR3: ASMRTGAGTGELF
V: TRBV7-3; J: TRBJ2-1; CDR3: ASSALGGPYNEQF
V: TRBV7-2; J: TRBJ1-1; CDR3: ASSLGRNTEAF
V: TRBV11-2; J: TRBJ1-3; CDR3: ASSHYTGQGGNTIY
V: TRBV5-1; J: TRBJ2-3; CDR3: ASSLGGQGDDTQY
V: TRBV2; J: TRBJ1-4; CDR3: ASNPDRGGNEKLF
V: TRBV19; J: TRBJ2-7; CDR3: ASSRTGSSYEQY
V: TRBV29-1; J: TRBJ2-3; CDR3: SGDAGGTDTQY
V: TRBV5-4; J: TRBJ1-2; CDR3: ASSAQGASYYGYT
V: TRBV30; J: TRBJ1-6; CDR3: AWSVQGGRSNSPLH
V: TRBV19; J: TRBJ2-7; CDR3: ASSRLPGTAYEQY
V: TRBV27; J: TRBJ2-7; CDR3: ASSSTGTLAYEQY
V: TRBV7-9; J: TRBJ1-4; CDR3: ASSSRDRDYNEKLF
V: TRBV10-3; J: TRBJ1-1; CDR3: AISVNRAISEAF
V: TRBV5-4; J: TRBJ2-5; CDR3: ASSSAGTSGGLETQY
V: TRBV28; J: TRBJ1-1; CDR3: ASSFSPRTALVF
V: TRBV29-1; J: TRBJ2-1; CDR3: SADLTGTGLNEQF
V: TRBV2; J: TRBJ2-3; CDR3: ASPKGLPTDTQY
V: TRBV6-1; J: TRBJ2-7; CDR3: ASSVKTGALEQY
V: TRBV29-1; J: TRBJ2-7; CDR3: SVVGRTSYEQY
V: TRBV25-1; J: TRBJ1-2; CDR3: ASSLPGQGARGYT
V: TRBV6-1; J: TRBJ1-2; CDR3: ASSARGQAGYT
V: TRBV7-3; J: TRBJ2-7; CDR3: ASSLDRGPYEQY
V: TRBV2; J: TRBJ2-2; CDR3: ASKGQSGTGELF